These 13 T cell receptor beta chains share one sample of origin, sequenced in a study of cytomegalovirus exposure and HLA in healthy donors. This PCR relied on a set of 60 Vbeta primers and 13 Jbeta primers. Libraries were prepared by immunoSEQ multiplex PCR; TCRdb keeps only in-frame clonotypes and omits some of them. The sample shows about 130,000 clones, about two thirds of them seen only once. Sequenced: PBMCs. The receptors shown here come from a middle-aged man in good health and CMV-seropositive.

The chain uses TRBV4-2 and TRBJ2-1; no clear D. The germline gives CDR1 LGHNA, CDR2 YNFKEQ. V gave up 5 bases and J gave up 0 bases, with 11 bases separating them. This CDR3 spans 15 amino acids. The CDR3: CASSLSPGSYNEQFF. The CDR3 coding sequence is TGTGCCAGCAGCTTGTCGCCGGGCTCCTACAATGAGCAGTTCTTC.

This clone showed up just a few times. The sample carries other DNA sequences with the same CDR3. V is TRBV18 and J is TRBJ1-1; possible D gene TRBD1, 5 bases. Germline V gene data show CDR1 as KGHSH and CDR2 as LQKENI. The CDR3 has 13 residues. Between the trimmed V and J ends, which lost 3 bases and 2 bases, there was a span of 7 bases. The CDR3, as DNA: TGTGCCAGCTCACCCCAGGGTAACACTGAAGCTTTCTTT. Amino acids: CASSPQGNTEAFF.

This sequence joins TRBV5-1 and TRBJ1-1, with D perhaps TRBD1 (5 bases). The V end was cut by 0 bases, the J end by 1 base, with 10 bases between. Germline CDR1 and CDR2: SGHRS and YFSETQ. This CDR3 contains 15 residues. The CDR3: CASSLGGRKNTEAFF. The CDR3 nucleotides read TGCGCCAGCAGCTTGGGGGGCAGGAAGAACACTGAAGCTTTCTTT.

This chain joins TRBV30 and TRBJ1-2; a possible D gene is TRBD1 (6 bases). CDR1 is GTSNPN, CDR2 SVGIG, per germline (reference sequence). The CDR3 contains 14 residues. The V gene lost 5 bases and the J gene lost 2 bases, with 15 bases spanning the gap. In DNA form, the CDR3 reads TGTGCCTGGGCTGGACAGCTGGGGAACTATGGCTACACCTTC. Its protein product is CAWAGQLGNYGYTF.

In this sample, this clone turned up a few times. The CDR3, as DNA: TGTGCCAGTAGTTTTGAGAGGGACAGGGTATCCGGCTACACCTTC. Amino acids: CASSFERDRVSGYTF. This rearrangement joins TRBV19 to TRBJ1-2; the match to TRBD1 covers 9 bases. Germline V gene lookup returns CDR1 LNHDA and CDR2 SQIVND (reference sequence). The CDR3 is 15 amino acids. V shed 5 bases, J shed 8 bases, and the junction held 12 bases outside the gene matches.

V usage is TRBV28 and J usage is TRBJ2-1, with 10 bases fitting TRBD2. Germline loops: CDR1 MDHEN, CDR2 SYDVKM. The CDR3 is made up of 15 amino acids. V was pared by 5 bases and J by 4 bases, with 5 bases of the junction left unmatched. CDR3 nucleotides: TGTGCCAGCAGTCCAAGCGGGGGGGGGTACAATGAGCAGTTCTTC. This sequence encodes CASSPSGGGYNEQFF.

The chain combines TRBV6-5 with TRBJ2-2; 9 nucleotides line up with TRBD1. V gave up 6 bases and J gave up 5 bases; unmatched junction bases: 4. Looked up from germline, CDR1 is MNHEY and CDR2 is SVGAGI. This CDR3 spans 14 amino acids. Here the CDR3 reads CASRQGAGTGELFF. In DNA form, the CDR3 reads TGTGCCAGCAGACAGGGGGCAGGGACCGGGGAGCTGTTTTTT.

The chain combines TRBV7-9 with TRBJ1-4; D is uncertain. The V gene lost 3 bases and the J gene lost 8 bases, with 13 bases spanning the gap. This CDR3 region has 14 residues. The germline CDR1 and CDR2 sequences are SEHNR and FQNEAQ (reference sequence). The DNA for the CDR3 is TGTGCCAGCAGCTTTACCGGGTGGAGGGAAAAACTGTTTTTT. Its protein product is CASSFTGWREKLFF. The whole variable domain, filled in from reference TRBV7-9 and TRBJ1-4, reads DTGVSQNPRHKITKRGQNVTFRCDPISEHNRLYWYRQTLGQGPEFLTYFQNEAQLEKSRLLSDRFSAERPKGSFSTLEIQRTEQGDSAMYLCASSFTGWREKLFFGSGTQLSVL.

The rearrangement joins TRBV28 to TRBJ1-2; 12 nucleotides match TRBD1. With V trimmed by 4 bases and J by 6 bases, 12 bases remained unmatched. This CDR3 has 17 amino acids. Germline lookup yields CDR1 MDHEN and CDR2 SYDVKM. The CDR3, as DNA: TGTGCCAGCAGTTCCGGGACAGGGGGCCGTGTAGGAGATGGCTACACCTTC. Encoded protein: CASSSGTGGRVGDGYTF.

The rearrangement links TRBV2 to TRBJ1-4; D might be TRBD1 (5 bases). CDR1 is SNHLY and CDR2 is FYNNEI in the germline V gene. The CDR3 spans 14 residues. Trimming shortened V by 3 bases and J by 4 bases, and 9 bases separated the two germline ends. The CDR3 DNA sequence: TGTGCCAGCAGTGACAGGGTTGGTAATGAAAAACTGTTTTTT. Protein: CASSDRVGNEKLFF.

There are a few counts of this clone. The CDR3 bases are TGCAGCGTCCACGGAGGGGACGGCTACACCTTC. It yields the protein CSVHGGDGYTF. This sequence joins TRBV29-1 and TRBJ1-2, with D possibly matching TRBD1 (5 bases). Trimming took 6 bases from V and 8 from J, leaving 13 bases between them. The CDR3 sequence is 11 residues long. Germline V lookup: CDR1 SQVTM, CDR2 ANQGSEA.

CDR3 nucleotides: TGTGCCAGCAGTCCTCGGGGAGGACCAGGCACTGAAGCTTTCTTT. It translates to CASSPRGGPGTEAFF. This chain links TRBV5-4 with TRBJ1-1, with D hard to call. The CDR3 spans 15 residues. The V gene's germline CDR1 is SGHNT and CDR2 YYREEE (reference sequence). V was cut by 5 bases and J by 4 bases, with 18 bases left in between.

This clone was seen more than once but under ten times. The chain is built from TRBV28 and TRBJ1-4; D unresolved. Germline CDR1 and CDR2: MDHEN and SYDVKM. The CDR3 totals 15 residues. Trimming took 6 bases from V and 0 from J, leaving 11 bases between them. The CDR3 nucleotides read TGTGCCAGCAGACCTGGAGGTGCAACTAATGAAAAACTGTTTTTT. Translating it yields CASRPGGATNEKLFF.